These 27 T cell receptor beta chains share one sample of origin, sequenced in a study of response to subunit inactivated influenza vaccine. MiXCR, applied by TCRdb to the RT-PCR reads, yields one record per CDR3 protein. The repertoire consists of 170,000 or so distinct CDR3 sequences, with approximately 12% occurring once and the leading ten covering roughly 40%. Material: CD8+ T cells sorted from PBMCs, obtained around 25 months after vaccination. Every receptor here comes from a man between 50 and 75 years old who received an inactivated influenza vaccine.

This rearrangement joins TRBV29-1 to TRBJ2-1, with TRBD2 identical over 7 bases. The germline gives CDR1 SQVTM, CDR2 ANQGSEA. The J segment lost 1 base and the V segment lost 2 bases, leaving 5 bases of the junction unmatched. The CDR3 loop spans 15 amino acids. The DNA of the CDR3 is TGCAGCGTTGAAAGGGGCGGGAGTTCCTACAATGAGCAGTTCTTC. This codes for CSVERGGSSYNEQFF.

This clonotype was picked up a small number of times. This chain uses TRBV20-1 with TRBJ2-1, with no clear D. Trimming cost V 0 bases and J 2 bases, with 11 bases left between them. The length of the CDR3 is 15 residues. Germline V gene lookup returns CDR1 DFQATT and CDR2 SNEGSKA (reference sequence). CDR3: CSARDWDRTYNEQFF. DNA of the CDR3: TGCAGTGCTAGAGATTGGGATAGAACCTACAATGAGCAGTTCTTC.

The J gene is TRBJ2-1, the V gene TRBV5-6, with no clear D. With 1 base removed from V and 6 bases from J, the gap between germline ends came to 5 bases. CDR1 is SGHDT and CDR2 is YYEEEE in the germline V gene. The length of the CDR3 is 12 residues. The CDR3 sequence: CASSLSPNEQFF. CDR3 nucleotide sequence: TGTGCCAGCAGCTTGAGTCCCAATGAGCAGTTCTTC.

This clonotype was recorded at least ten times. This chain uses TRBV10-3 with TRBJ2-5; 9 bases line up with TRBD2. In germline, CDR1 is ENHRY, CDR2 SYGVKD. The CDR3 loop spans 13 amino acids. Trimming took 10 bases from V and 3 from J; bases not matched to a gene: 6. CDR3 sequence reads: CATKTSGEETQYF. The CDR3 DNA reads TGTGCCACCAAGACTAGCGGTGAAGAGACCCAGTACTTC.

The V gene is TRBV20-1, the J gene TRBJ2-3; unclear D gene. The CDR3 consists of 13 residues. Germline-derived CDR1 and CDR2 are DFQATT and SNEGSKA (reference sequence). Trimming stripped 0 bases from V and 2 bases from J, with 6 bases between. CDR3 DNA: TGCAGTGCTAGAGATTTCCCCACAGATACGCAGTATTTT. As protein: CSARDFPTDTQYF.

The chain uses TRBV4-3 and TRBJ1-1; D gene ambiguous. CDR3 length: 15 residues. The germline gives CDR1 LGHNA, CDR2 YSLEER. The V end was cut by 0 bases, the J end by 5 bases, with 13 bases between. CDR3 in DNA: TGCGCCAGCAGCCAAGATTCCGGGCGGTGGACTGAAGCTTTCTTT. Its translation: CASSQDSGRWTEAFF.

This clonotype occurred a few times. The chain uses TRBV11-2 and TRBJ2-7; a weak D match, TRBD1 (6 bases). The CDR3 length is 15 residues. The V end was cut by 2 bases, the J end by 2 bases, with 13 bases between. The germline CDR1 and CDR2 sequences are SGHAT and FQNNGV. The CDR3 sequence: CASSLKGHLAYEQYF. DNA of the CDR3: TGTGCCAGCAGCTTAAAGGGACATCTAGCCTACGAGCAGTACTTC. The variable domain in full, completed from reference TRBV11-2 and TRBJ2-7, reads EAGVAQSPRYKIIEKRQSVAFWCNPISGHATLYWYQQILGQGPKLLIQFQNNGVVDDSQLPKDRFSAERLKGVDSTLKIQPAKLEDSAVYLCASSLKGHLAYEQYFGPGTRLTVT.

The sample holds a few counts of this clonotype. The V gene is TRBV21-1, the J gene TRBJ1-5. TRBV21-1 is tagged as a pseudogene. The CDR3 has 15 residues. The CDR3 sequence: CASSKMRYTNQPQHF. CDR3 sequence (DNA): TGTGCCAGCAGCAAAATGCGGTACACGAATCAGCCCCAGCATTTT.

This clonotype was seen only a few times. The chain has TRBV6-5 and TRBJ1-2; 9 bases agree with TRBD1. The J segment lost 6 bases and the V segment lost 3 bases, leaving 11 bases of the junction unmatched. Germline CDR1 MNHEY, CDR2 SVGAGI. CDR3 length: 16 amino acids. CDR3 in amino acids: CASSYKRGQGPDGYTF. The CDR3, as DNA: TGTGCCAGCAGTTATAAACGAGGACAGGGGCCCGATGGCTACACCTTC.

In this sample, this clonotype turned up many times. Written as DNA, the CDR3 is TGCAGTGCACTAGCGGGAGGGCCGACCTACAATGAGCAGTTCTTC. As protein: CSALAGGPTYNEQFF. The genes are TRBV20-1 and TRBJ2-1, with 13 bases fitting TRBD2. Germline V gives CDR1 DFQATT, CDR2 SNEGSKA (reference sequence). V lost 6 bases to trimming and J lost 2 bases; unmatched junction nucleotides: 4. CDR3 size: 15 residues.

V is TRBV29-1 and J is TRBJ2-7; a possible D gene is TRBD2 (5 bases). CDR1 SQVTM and CDR2 ANQGSEA come from the germline V gene. This CDR3 has 11 residues. V was clipped by 6 bases and J by 2 bases, with 8 bases between them. In DNA, the CDR3 is TGCAGCGTGAGGGTAGCCTACGAGCAGTACTTC. It codes for CSVRVAYEQYF.

This clonotype was seen many times. The V call is TRBV29-1, the J call TRBJ2-2, with D possibly matching TRBD1 (5 bases). The germline V and J ends were trimmed by 4 bases and 7 bases, with 16 bases remaining between them. The V gene's germline CDR1 is SQVTM and CDR2 ANQGSEA. The CDR3 covers 14 residues. The CDR3 protein is CSVASQGPHGELFF. CDR3 coding DNA: TGCAGCGTTGCTTCCCAGGGCCCACACGGGGAGCTGTTTTTT.

This clonotype came up many times. This rearrangement joins TRBV2 to TRBJ2-1; possible D gene TRBD2, 6 bases. This CDR3 spans 14 amino acids. Germline V gives CDR1 SNHLY, CDR2 FYNNEI. V was clipped by 8 bases and J by 1 base, with 12 bases between them. The CDR3 loop reads CASRLGGSYNEQFF. The CDR3 DNA reads as TGTGCCAGCCGTCTGGGGGGATCCTACAATGAGCAGTTCTTC.

V gene TRBV4-3 combines with J gene TRBJ2-1; tentatively, D is TRBD1 or TRBD2 (6 bases each). CDR1 is LGHNA, CDR2 YSLEER, per germline. V was shortened by 3 bases and J by 6 bases, with 15 bases between the two germline ends. This CDR3 region has 15 residues. CDR3 sequence (DNA): TGCGCCAGCAGCCATGAAGGGGGGCGTACCAATGAGCAGTTCTTC. Protein: CASSHEGGRTNEQFF.

The rearrangement joins TRBV20-1 to TRBJ2-7; D is undetermined. The CDR3 is 14 residues long. In germline, CDR1 is DFQATT, CDR2 SNEGSKA (reference sequence). The V end lost 0 bases, the J end lost 1 base, and 10 bases lay between the germline ends. Here the CDR3 reads CSARDPGGSYEQYF. DNA of the CDR3: TGCAGTGCTAGAGATCCAGGCGGATCCTACGAGCAGTACTTC.

This clonotype turned up a few times. The rearrangement joins TRBV7-9 to TRBJ1-1, with a possible D match to TRBD1 (6 bases). Per the germline V gene, CDR1 is SEHNR and CDR2 is FQNEAQ (reference sequence). The V end lost 2 bases, the J end lost 10 bases, and 14 bases lay between the germline ends. There are 13 residues in the CDR3. In nucleotides, the CDR3 is TGTGCCAGCAGCTTAAGTCCCCCCAGGGGAGCTTTCTTT. Translation: CASSLSPPRGAFF.

This clonotype was seen ten or more times. This sequence joins TRBV6-1 and TRBJ2-7, with D perhaps matching TRBD1 (5 bases). CDR1 is MNHNS, CDR2 SASEGT, per germline. The CDR3 totals 14 residues. Deletions cut 8 bases from V and 0 bases from J, with 14 bases between. CDR3 in amino acids: CASGGQGFSYEQYF. The CDR3 DNA reads as TGTGCCAGCGGCGGCCAGGGTTTCTCCTACGAGCAGTACTTC.

The J gene is TRBJ2-2, the V gene TRBV12-3 or TRBV12-4; 11 bases match TRBD2. V shed 5 bases and J 5 bases; nucleotides not matched to a gene: 19. The length of the CDR3 is 20 residues. CDR3 sequence: CASSPSHAGTSGRYTGELFF. CDR3 DNA sequence: TGTGCCAGCAGTCCTTCACACGCCGGGACTAGCGGACGTTATACCGGGGAGCTGTTTTTT.

This clonotype appeared a few times. The gene calls are TRBV12-3 or TRBV12-4 and TRBJ2-1; D perhaps matches TRBD2 (6 bases). Trimming took 7 bases from V and 0 from J, leaving 22 bases between them. The CDR3 runs 18 residues. CDR3 nucleotide sequence: TGTGCCAGCAAAAAATCCCGCTTTAGCGGAAGCTCCTACAATGAGCAGTTCTTC. It codes for CASKKSRFSGSSYNEQFF.

In this sample, this clonotype turned up many times. CDR3 nucleotides: TGTGCCAGCAGCCAAGAAGTCATCTACGAGCAGTACTTC. Protein sequence: CASSQEVIYEQYF. The chain couples TRBV14 to TRBJ2-7; D remains ambiguous. Germline lookup yields CDR1 SGHDN and CDR2 FVKESK. The CDR3 extends over 13 amino acids. The V and J ends lost 0 bases and 3 bases respectively, with 6 bases between them.

The CDR3 bases are TGTGCCAGCAGTTATACTCGCTACGAGCAGTACTTC. Translated, it gives CASSYTRYEQYF. J is TRBJ2-7 and V is TRBV6-2 or TRBV6-3, with no clear D. Germline V CDR1 and CDR2: MNHEY, SVGEGT. Trimming cost V 3 bases and J 3 bases, with 6 bases left between them. The CDR3 spans 12 residues.

This clonotype came up a few times. The genes are TRBV29-1 and TRBJ2-3; no reliable D call. The CDR3 is 13 amino acids. Trimming cost V 2 bases and J 4 bases, with 10 bases left between them. Germline lookup yields CDR1 SQVTM and CDR2 ANQGSEA. This CDR3 is CSVERRLADTQYF. The CDR3 coding sequence is TGCAGCGTTGAAAGAAGGTTGGCAGATACGCAGTATTTT.

The CDR3 DNA follows: TGTGCCAGCAGCTTGCCCGGGACTAGCGGGTACGAGCAGTACTTC. It encodes CASSLPGTSGYEQYF. This chain joins TRBV7-2 and TRBJ2-7; 12 positions match TRBD2. The V gene end was trimmed by 3 bases and the J gene end by 4 bases; junction bases not matched to a gene: 4. The CDR3 has 15 residues. Germline V gene data show CDR1 as SGHTA and CDR2 as FQGNSA.

The V gene is TRBV5-1, the J gene TRBJ2-1, with a possible D match to TRBD1 (5 bases). The CDR3 loop spans 13 amino acids. Per germline, CDR1 SGHRS and CDR2 YFSETQ. Deletions cut 7 bases from V and 11 bases from J, with 19 bases between. DNA of the CDR3: TGCGCCAGCTATAATGGGGCCGGAACTAAGCAGTTCTTC. Amino acid sequence: CASYNGAGTKQFF.

The rearrangement links TRBV4-1 to TRBJ1-1; tentatively, D is TRBD1 (5 bases). The CDR3 length is 13 residues. Germline CDR1 and CDR2: MGHRA and YSYEKL. V shed 4 bases and J shed 5 bases, with 11 bases lying between them. The CDR3 nucleotides read TGCGCCAGCAGCCTCGAGTGGGGGACTGAAGCTTTCTTT. It is translated as CASSLEWGTEAFF.

This clonotype was counted a few times. The V and J genes are TRBV20-1 and TRBJ2-7; 10 bases are shared with TRBD1. The length of the CDR3 is 13 residues. Germline trimming cut 1 base from V and 6 bases from J; bases unmatched to any gene: 3. Germline-derived CDR1 and CDR2 are DFQATT and SNEGSKA (reference sequence). CDR3: CSARGGQGFEQYF. The CDR3 region has the DNA TGCAGTGCTAGAGGGGGACAGGGGTTCGAGCAGTACTTC.

This clonotype counts as medium-sized. V and J are TRBV28 and TRBJ2-1, with TRBD1 matching 8 bases. Trimming removed 3 bases from V and 0 bases from J; junction bases left unmatched: 4. Per germline, CDR1 MDHEN and CDR2 SYDVKM. CDR3 length: 16 residues. For the CDR3, the DNA is TGTGCCAGCAGTTTGTCCACAGGGGGCTCCTACAATGAGCAGTTCTTC. This gives the protein CASSLSTGGSYNEQFF.